These 5 T cell receptor beta chains came from one sample sequenced in a study of spatial heterogeneity in lung cancer. Sample time point: sample taken at primary tumor resection. TCRdb processed the 5' RACE reads anew with MiXCR; each CDR3 protein has one entry. Of about 25,000 distinct CDR3 sequences in the sample, 5.5% to 7.5% were seen once. Sequenced material: PBMCs, taken at surgery. The receptors were gathered from a male donor with early-stage non-small cell lung cancer.

This clonotype was picked up a small number of times. The chain links TRBV29-1 to TRBJ2-5, with a tentative D call TRBD1 (5 bases). The V end was cut by 8 bases, the J end by 1 base, with 11 bases between. Germline assignment: CDR1 SQVTM and CDR2 ANQGSEA. This CDR3 comprises 12 residues. For the CDR3, the DNA is TGCAGCTTTTGGACACCCCAAGAGACCCAGTACTTC. This encodes CSFWTPQETQYF.

This clonotype was counted many times. The chain links TRBV12-3 or TRBV12-4 to TRBJ1-1; D is unresolved. Trimming took 2 bases from V and 0 from J, leaving 13 bases between them. CDR3 length: 16 amino acids. The CDR3 nucleotides are TGTGCCAGCAGTTTACAGCCCCCTCGCTTGAACACTGAAGCTTTCTTT. It yields the protein CASSLQPPRLNTEAFF.

This clonotype was counted a single time. V and J are TRBV6-6 and TRBJ2-1, with TRBD2 matching over 9 bases. The CDR3 covers 17 residues. The junction had 15 bases not matched to a gene; V was cut back by 5 bases and J by 7 bases. The V gene's germline CDR1 is MNHNY and CDR2 SVGAGI (reference sequence). The CDR3 DNA is TGTGCCAGCAGTGGACCTAGTATCAAGCGGGAGGATAATGAGCAGTTCTTC. It is translated as CASSGPSIKREDNEQFF.

This clonotype has at least ten counts. The chain joins TRBV18 to TRBJ2-5; 7 nucleotides align to TRBD2. Germline-derived CDR1 and CDR2 are KGHSH and LQKENI. The CDR3 loop spans 15 amino acids. Trimming cost V 3 bases and J 5 bases; bases outside gene matches: 9. The CDR3 DNA sequence: TGTGCCAGCTCACCGGGGCTGGCGGGAGTTGAGACCCAGTACTTC. Its translation: CASSPGLAGVETQYF.

The J gene is TRBJ2-3, the V gene TRBV19, with D perhaps assigned TRBD1 or TRBD2 (6 bases each). V was clipped by 5 bases and J by 6 bases, with 15 bases between them. The CDR3 is 14 amino acids. Germline CDR1 LNHDA, CDR2 SQIVND (reference sequence). Here the CDR3 DNA reads TGTGCCAGTAGTCCTATACAGGGAGGTGATACGCAGTATTTT. It codes for CASSPIQGGDTQYF.